The next 9 T cell receptor beta chains were all read from a single sample in a study of regulatory T cells in long-lasting Graves disease. Time point specified: newly diagnosed GD, antithyroid drugs for less than 3 months. The authors made the TCR library using RNA they extracted from PBMCs. HTBI primers from iRepertoire and Arm-PCR of CDR3 regions yielded the TCR beta libraries. TCRdb reanalysed the multiplex PCR reads using MiXCR and keeps one entry per CDR3 protein. The sample has 300,000 to 400,000 distinct CDR3 sequences, roughly a sixth seen once. The starting material was peripheral blood mononuclear cells (PBMCs), obtained at new diagnosis, from a patient treated with antithyroid drugs. Every receptor here comes from a female donor with Graves disease.

The table lists this clonotype with many counts. The chain has TRBV15 and TRBJ2-1; 8 nucleotides match TRBD2. The CDR3 is 16 residues long. Germline V gene data show CDR1 as LNHNV and CDR2 as YYDKDF (reference sequence). After removal of 1 base from V and 4 bases from J, the junction contained 6 bases not matched to a gene. The CDR3: CATSRGSSGYYNEQFF. For the CDR3, the DNA is TGTGCCACCAGCAGAGGATCTAGCGGGTATTACAATGAGCAGTTCTTC. The entire variable domain, with the rest obtained from reference TRBV15 and TRBJ2-1, is as follows: DAMVIQNPRYQVTQFGKPVTLSCSQTLNHNVMYWYQQKSSQAPKLLFHYYDKDFNNEADTPDNFQSRRPNTSFCFLDIRSPGLGDTAMYLCATSRGSSGYYNEQFFGPGTRLTVL.

This chain connects TRBV3-1 to TRBJ2-1, with unresolved D. Germline V lookup: CDR1 LGHDT, CDR2 YNNKEL (reference sequence). This CDR3 is 14 amino acids long. The V and J ends lost 1 base and 8 bases respectively, with 12 bases between them. As DNA, the CDR3 is TGTGCCAGCAGCCAAGTAGAAGTTTCCCATGAGCAGTTCTTC. Encoded protein: CASSQVEVSHEQFF.

The CDR3 region has the DNA TGTGCCAGCAGGGTCTCCCCCACTAATGAAAAACTGTTTTTT. Translated, it gives CASRVSPTNEKLFF. The gene calls are TRBV27 and TRBJ1-4, with unresolved D. This CDR3 region has 14 residues. The germline V gene encodes CDR1 MNHEY and CDR2 SMNVEV (reference sequence). Trimming left V 6 bases short and J 2 bases short, with 10 bases between.

The chain combines TRBV7-9 with TRBJ2-2; D call uncertain. Germline V gene sequence: CDR1 SEHNR, CDR2 FQNEAQ (reference sequence). CDR3 length: 13 residues. Trimming pared 5 bases from V and 6 bases from J, leaving 10 bases between. As DNA, the CDR3 is TGTGCCAGCAGCACCAGAAATCCCGGGGAGCTGTTTTTT. Translation gives CASSTRNPGELFF.

J is TRBJ1-5 and V is TRBV20-1, with D possibly being TRBD1 (5 bases). Trimming removed 4 bases at V and 3 bases at J, with 19 bases between. The CDR3 loop spans 16 amino acids. The germline CDR1 and CDR2 sequences are DFQATT and SNEGSKA (reference sequence). The CDR3 here is CSAIPSGLFYNQPQHF. Written as DNA, the CDR3 is TGCAGTGCTATTCCCTCAGGGCTTTTTTACAATCAGCCCCAGCATTTT.

This clonotype was detected ten times or more. CDR3 coding DNA: TGTGCCAGCAGTTATGGACAGGGGGATTTTGGCAACTATGGCTACACCTTC. Amino acids: CASSYGQGDFGNYGYTF. The genes are TRBV28 and TRBJ1-2; 10 bases are shared with TRBD1. Unmatched junction bases numbered 10, after V lost 4 bases and J lost 2 bases. The CDR3 totals 17 residues. Germline V gene sequence: CDR1 MDHEN, CDR2 SYDVKM.

The V and J genes are TRBV4-1 and TRBJ1-2; possible D gene TRBD1, 6 bases. Germline CDR1 reads MGHRA; CDR2 reads YSYEKL. The CDR3 sequence is 16 residues long. Trimming removed 2 bases at V and 4 bases at J, with 17 bases between. The CDR3 here is CASSQPRGGGAYGYTF. Written as DNA, the CDR3 is TGCGCCAGCAGCCAACCCCGGGGAGGGGGAGCCTATGGCTACACCTTC.

This clonotype was seen repeatedly, ten times or more. An end of the junction differs from the germline gene, which may be a read error. The gene calls are TRBV4-1 and TRBJ2-1; D perhaps matches TRBD1 (6 bases). The germline gives CDR1 MGHRA, CDR2 YSYEKL. The CDR3 runs 16 residues. The CDR3 DNA sequence: TGTGCCAGCAGCCAGAGGGTACAGGGCTCCTACAATGAGCAGTTCTTC. This codes for CASSQRVQGSYNEQFF.

This clonotype came up many times. The V gene is TRBV28, the J gene TRBJ2-4; TRBD1 is a possible D gene (7 bases). Germline V gene sequence: CDR1 MDHEN, CDR2 SYDVKM. The CDR3 is made up of 13 amino acids. V was cut by 5 bases and J by 6 bases, with 11 bases left in between. CDR3 residues: CASSPQGGNIQYF. The CDR3 nucleotides read TGTGCCAGCAGTCCCCAGGGGGGAAACATTCAGTACTTC.